Given below is one T cell receptor beta chain in context. Sequencing used immunoSEQ multiplex PCR; TCRdb keeps in-frame clones, though not all of them. The sample lists fewer than 250,000 clones, approximately 94% occurring once. This sample was included in a study of T cell responses to AZD1222 COVID-19 vaccine. The CDR3 is made up of 17 amino acids. The germline V gene encodes CDR1 MNHNS and CDR2 SASEGT. The trim removed 2 bases at V and 8 bases at J, leaving 16 bases unmatched. Sample: peripheral blood, taken on day 0 of MenACWY control vaccination. The chain couples TRBV6-1 to TRBJ1-1, with TRBD1 identical over 8 bases. The receptor comes from an adult in good health. The CDR3 sequence is CASSEKGQGALIREAFF. The CDR3 DNA reads TGTGCCAGCAGTGAAAAAGGGCAGGGGGCGTTGATTAGAGAAGCTTTCTTT.